This TCR beta chain was obtained from a study of shared clonotypes between healthy human individuals. Overall study: Donor composition was a couple of women and a few men, aged 18 to 49.

From germline, CDR1 is MNHNY and CDR2 SVGAGI (reference sequence). V lost 6 bases and J lost 3, with 12 bases in between. This CDR3 comprises 13 residues. Sequencing on ten immunoSEQ deep assay plates was performed for unsorted PBMC DNA. Under the authors' procedure: As immunoSEQ supplied junction-only sequences (without quality scores), filtering differed. Clones were read by immunoSEQ multiplex PCR, and TCRdb kept only the in-frame ones, dropping some. D and trimming were read from the DNA, whereas the V and J calls and clone size are those reported in that table. The data hold about 480,000 clones, with more than 65% observed a single time.

This receptor was obtained from a woman in her thirties or forties in good health. Some clones in this sample may be carry-over from other donors' samples. The J gene is TRBJ2-7, the V gene TRBV6-6, with a possible D match to TRBD2 (5 bases). The sample taken for sequencing was PBMCs. The CDR3 loop reads CASRSGGDYEQYF. The DNA for the CDR3 is TGTGCCAGCAGATCAGGAGGCGACTACGAGCAGTACTTC.